A single sample gave rise to the 30 T cell receptor beta chains below, sequenced in a study of CD8 T cells in Susac syndrome (dated by TCRdb to the late 2010s). Libraries came from the immunoSEQ multiplex PCR assay. RNA was extracted using the RNeasy kit, and about 0.5 to 1 ug of the RNA was reverse transcribed with random hexamers. In TCRdb, the public reads were trimmed at Q25 with fastp and aligned with MiXCR, with productive beta chains retained. Here each entry gathers all rows of one CDR3 protein and keeps the most common genes and DNA. This sample is represented by about 160,000 distinct CDR3 sequences; approximately 94% of them were singletons. Clones ranked in the top ten supply 0.08% to 0.095% of the sample. The material sequenced was CD4+ T cells from PBMCs. The receptors stem from a human donor with multiple sclerosis.

The V gene is TRBV4-2, the J gene TRBJ1-1; possible D gene TRBD1, 6 bases. V lost 3 bases to trimming and J lost 8 bases, with 10 bases between them. Germline V gene sequence: CDR1 LGHNA, CDR2 YNFKEQ. The CDR3 consists of 12 residues. For the CDR3, the DNA is TGTGCCAGCAGCCAGGTACAGGGAGAAGCTTTCTTT. Its translation: CASSQVQGEAFF.

J is TRBJ2-7 and V is TRBV7-8; D not certain. V was clipped by 4 bases and J by 4 bases, with 11 bases between them. The CDR3 sequence is 13 residues long. Looked up from germline, CDR1 is SGHVS and CDR2 is FQNEAQ. The CDR3 DNA reads TGTGCCAGCAGCTACGACACATTATACGAGCAGTACTTC. Its protein product is CASSYDTLYEQYF.

The chain couples TRBV7-2 to TRBJ2-4; D gene unclear. Germline lookup yields CDR1 SGHTA and CDR2 FQGNSA. The V end lost 7 bases, the J end lost 5 bases, and 12 bases lay between the germline ends. The CDR3 is 13 amino acids. The CDR3 sequence: CASTPLVQNIQYF. The DNA of the CDR3 is TGTGCCAGCACCCCCCTCGTCCAAAACATTCAGTACTTC.

The rearrangement uses TRBV25-1 and TRBJ1-2; 11 bases align to TRBD1. The germline CDR1 and CDR2 sequences are MGHDK and SYGVNS. V shed 3 bases, J shed 7 bases, and the junction held 7 bases outside the gene matches. This CDR3 is built from 15 residues. CDR3 in amino acids: CASSEGTGTGGGYTF. As DNA, the CDR3 is TGTGCCAGCAGTGAGGGGACGGGGACAGGGGGTGGCTACACCTTC.

The chain recombines TRBV30 with TRBJ2-7; D might be TRBD2 (6 bases). The germline V gene has CDR1 GTSNPN and CDR2 SVGIG (reference sequence). Trimming stripped 5 bases from V and 4 bases from J, with 15 bases between. The CDR3 runs 13 residues. The CDR3 nucleotides read TGTGCCTGGGTGTCGGGGGACCTTTACGAGCAGTACTTC. Translated: CAWVSGDLYEQYF.

The chain employs TRBV3-1 and TRBJ1-2; 7 bases align to TRBD1. After removal of 0 bases from V and 4 bases from J, the junction contained 5 bases not matched to a gene. The CDR3 is 15 amino acids. Germline values: CDR1 LGHDT, CDR2 YNNKEL (reference sequence). CDR3 nucleotides: TGTGCCAGCAGCCAAGAGGTACAGGGGCCCTATGGCTACACCTTC. Its translation: CASSQEVQGPYGYTF.

This rearrangement joins TRBV30 to TRBJ1-2; D remains unclear. The V end lost 8 bases, the J end lost 10 bases, and 23 bases lay between the germline ends. This CDR3 region has 13 residues. The V gene's germline CDR1 is GTSNPN and CDR2 SVGIG (reference sequence). As DNA, the CDR3 is TGTGCCAAGACTTGGGCCCCTTTTGTTAACTACACCTTC. Translating gives CAKTWAPFVNYTF.

This clonotype was detected only a few times. The V call is TRBV6-5, the J call TRBJ2-2; no firm D call. The CDR3 spans 16 residues. CDR1 and CDR2 from the germline V gene are MNHEY and SVGAGI. Trimming removed 2 bases from V and 5 bases from J, with 15 bases in between. The CDR3 bases are TGTGCCAGCAGTTACGATAGACTCCCGGGTACCGGGGAGCTGTTTTTT. As protein: CASSYDRLPGTGELFF.

The chain joins TRBV6-6 to TRBJ2-7, with TRBD1 matching over 9 bases. The germline V gene has CDR1 MNHNY and CDR2 SVGAGI (reference sequence). The CDR3 contains 13 residues. After removal of 7 bases from V and 11 bases from J, the junction contained 12 bases not matched to a gene. The CDR3 region has the DNA TGTGCCAGCATGAATACGGACAGGGGAGTGGAGTACTTC. It yields the protein CASMNTDRGVEYF.

This clonotype appeared once. This chain links TRBV7-2 with TRBJ1-1; D gene ambiguous. Germline V CDR1 and CDR2: SGHTA, FQGNSA. V lost 5 bases, J lost 3 bases, and 13 bases lay in between. The CDR3 is made up of 14 amino acids. The CDR3 reads CASSLFYGYTEAFF. The DNA of the CDR3 is TGTGCCAGCAGCCTATTTTACGGATACACTGAAGCTTTCTTT. The entire variable domain, with the rest obtained from reference TRBV7-2 and TRBJ1-1, is as follows: GAGVSQSPSNKVTEKGKDVELRCDPISGHTALYWYRQSLGQGLEFLIYFQGNSAPDKSGLPSDRFSAERTGGSVSTLTIQRTQQEDSAVYLCASSLFYGYTEAFFGQGTRLTVV.

The J gene is TRBJ1-5, the V gene TRBV6-6; 8 bases line up with TRBD1. After removal of 6 bases from V and 6 bases from J, the junction contained 7 bases not matched to a gene. Germline CDR1 and CDR2: MNHNY and SVGAGI (reference sequence). The CDR3 extends over 14 amino acids. The CDR3 DNA sequence: TGTGCCAGCAGCTCGACAGGGACAGGTCAGCCCCAGCATTTT. Protein product: CASSSTGTGQPQHF.

J is TRBJ2-7 and V is TRBV4-2; D might be TRBD1 (6 bases). V was clipped by 3 bases and J by 0 bases, with 18 bases between them. This CDR3 has 17 residues. Germline CDR1 and CDR2: LGHNA and YNFKEQ. In DNA, the CDR3 is TGTGCCAGCAGCCACATCTCTAGGGGGAGTGCCTCCTACGAGCAGTACTTC. This codes for CASSHISRGSASYEQYF.

This chain joins TRBV27 and TRBJ1-2, with 7 positions matching TRBD1. Germline V gives CDR1 MNHEY, CDR2 SMNVEV (reference sequence). This CDR3 region has 18 residues. V trimming: 3 bases; J trimming: 4 bases; junction bases outside the gene matches: 17. The CDR3 DNA reads TGTGCCAGCAGTTTGGAAGGCCGGTACAGGGGTCCCCTCTATGGCTACACCTTC. This translates into CASSLEGRYRGPLYGYTF.

This chain connects TRBV3-1 to TRBJ1-4; D is possibly TRBD1 (5 bases). CDR1 LGHDT and CDR2 YNNKEL come from the germline V gene (reference sequence). V was clipped by 4 bases and J by 7 bases, with 16 bases between them. This CDR3 region has 15 residues. The CDR3 region is CASSRTFSGAEKLFF. CDR3 nucleotides: TGTGCCAGCAGCCGCACCTTTTCCGGGGCTGAAAAACTGTTTTTT. Variable domain in full (rest from reference TRBV3-1 and TRBJ1-4): DTAVSQTPKYLVTQMGNDKSIKCEQNLGHDTMYWYKQDSKKFLKIMFSYNNKELIINETVPNRFSPKSPDKAHLNLHINSLELGDSAVYFCASSRTFSGAEKLFFGSGTQLSVL.

This chain links TRBV5-1 with TRBJ2-1; D is unclear. Trimming removed 5 bases at V and 6 bases at J, with 9 bases between. The CDR3 has 12 amino acids. Germline assignment: CDR1 SGHRS and CDR2 YFSETQ. CDR3 sequence reads: CASRGPSNEQFF. The CDR3 nucleotides read TGCGCCAGCAGGGGTCCATCCAATGAGCAGTTCTTC.

The gene calls are TRBV29-1 and TRBJ1-1, with D possibly matching TRBD1 (5 bases). This CDR3 spans 12 amino acids. CDR1 is SQVTM, CDR2 ANQGSEA, per germline. Trimming took off 6 bases at V and 3 bases at J, with 11 bases between the two ends. Here the CDR3 reads CSVIGVHTEAFF. Here the CDR3 DNA reads TGCAGCGTAATAGGGGTGCACACTGAAGCTTTCTTT.

The chain joins TRBV19 to TRBJ1-5; D is unclear. This CDR3 has 15 amino acids. Trimming left V 7 bases short and J 4 bases short, with 17 bases between. CDR1 is LNHDA and CDR2 is SQIVND in the germline V gene (reference sequence). CDR3: CASTAREVRNQPQHF. In nucleotides, the CDR3 is TGTGCCAGTACTGCTCGGGAGGTTAGGAATCAGCCCCAGCATTTT.

The J gene is TRBJ1-2, the V gene TRBV28; 8 nucleotides line up with TRBD1. The germline gives CDR1 MDHEN, CDR2 SYDVKM. V gave up 7 bases and J gave up 4 bases; unmatched junction bases: 8. This CDR3 comprises 14 residues. CDR3 in DNA: TGTGCCAGCAAGACAGGGGTTGAGGTCTATGGCTACACCTTC. As protein: CASKTGVEVYGYTF.

The J gene is TRBJ1-3, the V gene TRBV30, with D hard to call. Trimming stripped 1 base from V and 4 bases from J, with 5 bases between. The CDR3 extends over 12 amino acids. CDR1 is GTSNPN and CDR2 is SVGIG in the germline V gene (reference sequence). CDR3 region: CAWSATGNTIYF. CDR3 in DNA: TGTGCCTGGAGTGCGACCGGAAACACCATATATTTT. Supplemented by reference TRBV30 and TRBJ1-3, the full variable domain reads SQTIHQWPATLVQPVGSPLSLECTVEGTSNPNLYWYRQAAGRGLQLLFYSVGIGQISSEVPQNLSASRPQDRQFILSSKKLLLSDSGFYLCAWSATGNTIYFGEGSWLTVV.

The rearrangement links TRBV4-1 to TRBJ1-4; 7 nucleotides match TRBD1. Germline CDR1 is MGHRA and CDR2 is YSYEKL. J was trimmed by 3 bases and V by 1 base; bases with no gene match: 11. The CDR3 contains 18 residues. Written as DNA, the CDR3 is TGCGCCAGCAGCCAAGGAATTGGACAGGCTAGAGCTAATGAAAAACTGTTTTTT. It yields the protein CASSQGIGQARANEKLFF.

This chain uses TRBV3-1 with TRBJ2-6; 10 nucleotides line up with TRBD1. This CDR3 has 19 amino acids. Germline V gives CDR1 LGHDT, CDR2 YNNKEL (reference sequence). V shed 2 bases and J 1 base; nucleotides not matched to a gene: 8. CDR3: CASSQWPGQGISGANVLTF. CDR3 nucleotide sequence: TGTGCCAGCAGCCAATGGCCGGGACAGGGGATATCTGGGGCCAACGTCCTGACTTTC.

The CDR3 here is CASSPREAGDYEQYF. The CDR3 coding sequence is TGTGCCAGCAGCCCCAGGGAAGCGGGAGACTACGAGCAGTACTTC. This sequence joins TRBV5-8 and TRBJ2-7; TRBD2 agrees at 8 bases. This CDR3 comprises 15 residues. Trimming took 4 bases from V and 3 from J; bases not matched to a gene: 9. CDR1 and CDR2 from the germline V gene are SGHTS and YDEGEE.

The chain is built from TRBV18 and TRBJ2-4, with D hard to call. V gave up 0 bases and J gave up 0 bases, with 6 bases separating them. Germline-derived CDR1 and CDR2 are KGHSH and LQKENI. The CDR3 has 15 residues. CDR3: CASSPPGLAKNIQYF. The CDR3, as DNA: TGTGCCAGCTCACCACCGGGTCTAGCCAAAAACATTCAGTACTTC.

This chain links TRBV11-2 with TRBJ2-7, with a weak D call TRBD1 (6 bases). Trimming took off 2 bases at V and 0 bases at J, with 11 bases between the two ends. This CDR3 spans 15 amino acids. The germline V gene has CDR1 SGHAT and CDR2 FQNNGV. CDR3 sequence reads: CASSLPGASSYEQYF. In nucleotides, the CDR3 is TGTGCCAGCAGCTTACCAGGGGCGAGCTCCTACGAGCAGTACTTC.

The chain carries TRBV11-3 and TRBJ2-1; a weak D match, TRBD2 (5 bases). The germline V gene encodes CDR1 SGHNT and CDR2 YENEEA. The CDR3 runs to 14 residues. Trimming cost V 4 bases and J 5 bases, with 12 bases left between them. CDR3 nucleotide sequence: TGTGCCAGCAGCTCGGGAAGGCAAGACAATGAGCAGTTCTTC. Translation gives CASSSGRQDNEQFF.

The chain is built from TRBV7-2 and TRBJ1-5; maybe TRBD1 (5 bases). The CDR3 totals 15 residues. Germline V CDR1 and CDR2: SGHTA, FQGNSA. Trimming removed 3 bases from V and 0 bases from J, with 9 bases in between. The CDR3 region is CASSFGGYSNQPQHF. Here the CDR3 DNA reads TGTGCCAGCAGCTTTGGGGGGTATAGCAATCAGCCCCAGCATTTT.

The chain combines TRBV5-4 with TRBJ2-6; possibly TRBD2 for D (5 bases). CDR3 length: 15 residues. Between the trimmed V and J ends, which lost 3 bases and 1 base, there was a span of 8 bases. Germline assignment: CDR1 SGHNT and CDR2 YYREEE (reference sequence). CDR3 DNA: TGTGCCAGCAGCTCGCCGGGATCTGGGGCCAACGTCCTGACTTTC. It translates to CASSSPGSGANVLTF.

This clonotype was seen once. This chain joins TRBV29-1 and TRBJ2-5; TRBD1 might be the D (6 bases). The last part of the DNA fits TRBJ2-7 better; the J call may be wrong. Looked up from germline, CDR1 is SQVTM and CDR2 is ANQGSEA. The CDR3 is 12 amino acids. The CDR3 region is CSVGQGRNEQYF. Written as DNA, the CDR3 is TGCAGCGTTGGGCAGGGGAGAAACGAGCAGTACTTC.

The chain carries TRBV29-1 and TRBJ2-1, with 7 bases lining up with TRBD1. CDR3 length: 13 residues. The V segment lost 6 bases and the J segment 2 bases; nucleotides outside the gene matches: 4. The germline V gene has CDR1 SQVTM and CDR2 ANQGSEA. The CDR3 sequence is CSVTGTAYNEQFF. In DNA, the CDR3 is TGCAGCGTAACCGGGACAGCCTACAATGAGCAGTTCTTC.

As DNA, the CDR3 is TGTGCCAGCAGTTCTCAGGGGTTGGGTGGCTACACCTTC. Translated: CASSSQGLGGYTF. V usage is TRBV27 and J usage is TRBJ1-2, with a tentative D call TRBD1 (6 bases). The CDR3 is 13 residues long. The germline V gene encodes CDR1 MNHEY and CDR2 SMNVEV (reference sequence). Trimming took off 4 bases at V and 7 bases at J, with 13 bases between the two ends.